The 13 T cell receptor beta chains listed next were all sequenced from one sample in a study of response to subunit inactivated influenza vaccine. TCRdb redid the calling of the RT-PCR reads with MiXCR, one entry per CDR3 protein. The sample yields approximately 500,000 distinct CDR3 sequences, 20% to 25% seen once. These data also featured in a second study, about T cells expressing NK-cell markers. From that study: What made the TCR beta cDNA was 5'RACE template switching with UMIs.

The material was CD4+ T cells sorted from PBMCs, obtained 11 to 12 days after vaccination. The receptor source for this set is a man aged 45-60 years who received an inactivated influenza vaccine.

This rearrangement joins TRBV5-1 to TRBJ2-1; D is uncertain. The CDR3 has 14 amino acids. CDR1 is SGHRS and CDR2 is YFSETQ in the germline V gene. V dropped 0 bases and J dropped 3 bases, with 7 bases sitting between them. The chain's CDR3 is CASSLVEVYNEQFF. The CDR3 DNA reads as TGCGCCAGCAGCTTGGTTGAAGTCTACAATGAGCAGTTCTTC.

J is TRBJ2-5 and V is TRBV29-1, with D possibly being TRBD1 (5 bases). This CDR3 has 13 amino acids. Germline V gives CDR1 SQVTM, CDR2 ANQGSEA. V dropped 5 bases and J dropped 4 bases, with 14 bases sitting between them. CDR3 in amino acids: CSVIKGLGETQYF. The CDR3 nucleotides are TGCAGCGTTATTAAGGGGCTTGGAGAGACCCAGTACTTC.

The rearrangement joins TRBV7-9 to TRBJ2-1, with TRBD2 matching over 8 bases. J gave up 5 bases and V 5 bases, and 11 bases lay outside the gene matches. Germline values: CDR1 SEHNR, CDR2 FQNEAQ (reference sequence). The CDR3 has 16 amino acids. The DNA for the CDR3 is TGTGCCAGCAGCCCTAGGGGACTAGGGATAAACAATGAGCAGTTCTTC. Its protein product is CASSPRGLGINNEQFF.

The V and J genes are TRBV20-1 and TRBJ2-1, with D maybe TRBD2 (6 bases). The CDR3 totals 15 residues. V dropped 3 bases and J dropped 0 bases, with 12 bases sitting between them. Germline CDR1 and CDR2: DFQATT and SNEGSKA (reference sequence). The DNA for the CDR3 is TGCAGTGCTAGGTTTGCGGGGAACTCCTACAATGAGCAGTTCTTC. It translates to CSARFAGNSYNEQFF.

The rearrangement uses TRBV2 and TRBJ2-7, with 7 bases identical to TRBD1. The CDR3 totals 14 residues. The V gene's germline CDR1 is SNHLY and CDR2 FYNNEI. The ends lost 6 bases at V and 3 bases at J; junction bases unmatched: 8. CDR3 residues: CASRLTGRSYEQYF. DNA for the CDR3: TGTGCCAGCAGACTGACAGGGCGAAGCTACGAGCAGTACTTC.

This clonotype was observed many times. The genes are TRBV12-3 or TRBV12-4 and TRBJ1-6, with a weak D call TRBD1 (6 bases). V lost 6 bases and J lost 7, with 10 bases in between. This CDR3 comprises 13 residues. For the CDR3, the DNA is TGTGCCAGCAGAGCTGGACAGAATTCACCCCTCCACTTT. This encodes CASRAGQNSPLHF.

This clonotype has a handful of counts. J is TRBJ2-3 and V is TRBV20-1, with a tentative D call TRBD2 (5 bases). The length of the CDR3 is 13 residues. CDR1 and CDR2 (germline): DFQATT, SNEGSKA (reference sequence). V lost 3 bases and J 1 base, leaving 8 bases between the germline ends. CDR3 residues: CSASGVGTDTQYF. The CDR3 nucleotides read TGCAGTGCTAGCGGGGTGGGCACAGATACGCAGTATTTT.

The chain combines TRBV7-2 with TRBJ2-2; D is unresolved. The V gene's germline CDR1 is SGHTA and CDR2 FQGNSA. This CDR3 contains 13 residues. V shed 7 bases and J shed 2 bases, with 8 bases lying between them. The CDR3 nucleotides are TGTGCCAGCAAGGATGGAAACACCGGGGAGCTGTTTTTT. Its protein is CASKDGNTGELFF.

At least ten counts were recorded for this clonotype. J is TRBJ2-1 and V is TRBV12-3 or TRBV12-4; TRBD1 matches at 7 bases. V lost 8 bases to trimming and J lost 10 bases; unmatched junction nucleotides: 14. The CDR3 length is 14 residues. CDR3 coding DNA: TGTGCCAGCTCCCCTTCAGGGGGTGACAGGGAGCAGTTCTTC. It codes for CASSPSGGDREQFF.

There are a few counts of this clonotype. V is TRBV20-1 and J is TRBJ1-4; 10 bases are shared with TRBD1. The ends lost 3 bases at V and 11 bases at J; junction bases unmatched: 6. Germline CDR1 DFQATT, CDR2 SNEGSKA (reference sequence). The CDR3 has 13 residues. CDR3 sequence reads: CSASETGGLKLFF. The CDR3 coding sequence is TGCAGTGCTAGCGAGACAGGGGGCTTGAAACTGTTTTTT.

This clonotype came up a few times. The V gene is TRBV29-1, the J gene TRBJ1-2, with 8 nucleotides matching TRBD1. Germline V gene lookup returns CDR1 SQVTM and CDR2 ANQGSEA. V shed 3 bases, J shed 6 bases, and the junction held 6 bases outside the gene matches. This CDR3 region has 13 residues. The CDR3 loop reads CSVDFRGLDGYTF. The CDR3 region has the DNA TGCAGCGTTGATTTCAGGGGGCTCGATGGCTACACCTTC. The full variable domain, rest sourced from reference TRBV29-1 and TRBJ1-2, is SAVISQKPSRDICQRGTSLTIQCQVDSQVTMMFWYRQQPGQSLTLIATANQGSEATYESGFVIDKFPISRPNLTFSTLTVSNMSPEDSSIYLCSVDFRGLDGYTFGSGTRLTVV.

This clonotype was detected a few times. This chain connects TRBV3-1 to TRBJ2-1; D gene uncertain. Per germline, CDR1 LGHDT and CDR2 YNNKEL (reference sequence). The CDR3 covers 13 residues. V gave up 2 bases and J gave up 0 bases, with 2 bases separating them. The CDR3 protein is CASSQLSYNEQFF. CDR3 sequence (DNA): TGTGCCAGCAGCCAACTCTCCTACAATGAGCAGTTCTTC.

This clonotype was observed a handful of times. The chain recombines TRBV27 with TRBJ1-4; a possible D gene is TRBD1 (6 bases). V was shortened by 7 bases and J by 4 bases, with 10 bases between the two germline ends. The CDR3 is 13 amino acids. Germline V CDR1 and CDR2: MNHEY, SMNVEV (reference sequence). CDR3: CASKDRINEKLFF. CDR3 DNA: TGTGCCAGCAAGGACAGAATTAATGAAAAACTGTTTTTT.